In this sample, the clone carrying this TCR beta chain turned up many times. Antigen unknown. This sample stems from a study of T cells in Graves' hyperthyroidism and ophthalmopathy. Study-wide points: Ophthalmopathy was identified by the model a median around 6.9 months ahead of onset. Also found in blood were most expanded thyroid clonotypes above 0.001.

The junction had 5 bases not matched to a gene; V was cut back by 6 bases and J by 7 bases. This CDR3 has 14 residues. Germline CDR1 reads LGHNT; CDR2 reads FRNRAP. For ophthalmopathy patients, the Clinical Activity Score was at least 3 and the NOSPECS grade at least 4; duration was under 3 months. Clinical symptoms, serum thyroxine, TRAb, thyroid ultrasound and orbital computed tomography established diagnosis. RNA transcripts served as the template for amplifying TCR beta CDR3 regions. First-round RT-PCR targeting the TCR CDR3 was performed with the HTBI primer set. A single record per CDR3 protein comes from TCRdb applying MiXCR to the multiplex PCR reads. The sample has 640,000 or so distinct CDR3 sequences, roughly 14% seen once.

The chain couples TRBV12-5 to TRBJ2-2, with 10 bases identical to TRBD1. The receptor comes from a woman aged 40 to 49 with Graves' ophthalmopathy. The sequenced sample consisted of blood. As DNA, the CDR3 is TGTGCTAGTGGAGGGACAGGGGTCGTCGGGGAGCTGTTTTTT. Protein: CASGGTGVVGELFF.